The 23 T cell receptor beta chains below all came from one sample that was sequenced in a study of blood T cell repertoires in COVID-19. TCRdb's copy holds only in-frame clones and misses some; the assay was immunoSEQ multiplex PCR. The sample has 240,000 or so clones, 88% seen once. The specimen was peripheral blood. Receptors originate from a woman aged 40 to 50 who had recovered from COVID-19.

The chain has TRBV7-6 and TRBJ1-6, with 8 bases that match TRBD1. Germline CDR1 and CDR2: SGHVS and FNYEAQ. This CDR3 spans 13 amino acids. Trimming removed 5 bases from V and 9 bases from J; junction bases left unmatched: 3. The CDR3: CASSTDRGSPLHF. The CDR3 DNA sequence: TGTGCCAGCAGCACAGACAGGGGTTCACCCCTCCACTTT.

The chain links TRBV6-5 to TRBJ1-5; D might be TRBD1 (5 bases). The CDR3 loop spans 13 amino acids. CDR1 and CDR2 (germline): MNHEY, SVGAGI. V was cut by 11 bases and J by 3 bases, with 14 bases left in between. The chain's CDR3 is CAGRGSNNQPQHF. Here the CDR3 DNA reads TGTGCCGGCCGGGGGTCTAACAATCAGCCCCAGCATTTT.

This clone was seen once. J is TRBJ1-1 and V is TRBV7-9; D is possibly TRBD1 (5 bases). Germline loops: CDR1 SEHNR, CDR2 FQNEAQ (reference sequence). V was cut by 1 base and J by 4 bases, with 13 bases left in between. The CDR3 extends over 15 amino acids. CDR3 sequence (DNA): TGTGCCAGCAGCTTAGGGGGGGTTATGGCCACTGAAGCTTTCTTT. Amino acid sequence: CASSLGGVMATEAFF.

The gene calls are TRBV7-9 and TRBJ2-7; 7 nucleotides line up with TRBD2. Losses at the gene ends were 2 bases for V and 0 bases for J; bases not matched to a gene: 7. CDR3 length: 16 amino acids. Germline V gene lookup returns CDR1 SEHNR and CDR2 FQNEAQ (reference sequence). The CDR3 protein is CASSLSGGSSSYEQYF. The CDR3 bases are TGTGCCAGCAGCTTATCGGGCGGGAGCAGCTCCTACGAGCAGTACTTC. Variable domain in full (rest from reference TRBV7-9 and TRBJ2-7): DTGVSQNPRHKITKRGQNVTFRCDPISEHNRLYWYRQTLGQGPEFLTYFQNEAQLEKSRLLSDRFSAERPKGSFSTLEIQRTEQGDSAMYLCASSLSGGSSSYEQYFGPGTRLTVT.

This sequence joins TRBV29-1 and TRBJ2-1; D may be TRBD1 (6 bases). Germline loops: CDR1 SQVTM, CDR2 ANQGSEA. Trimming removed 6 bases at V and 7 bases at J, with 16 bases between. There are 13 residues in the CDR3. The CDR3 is CSVAGAPQNEQFF. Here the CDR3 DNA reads TGCAGCGTGGCAGGGGCCCCCCAAAATGAGCAGTTCTTC.

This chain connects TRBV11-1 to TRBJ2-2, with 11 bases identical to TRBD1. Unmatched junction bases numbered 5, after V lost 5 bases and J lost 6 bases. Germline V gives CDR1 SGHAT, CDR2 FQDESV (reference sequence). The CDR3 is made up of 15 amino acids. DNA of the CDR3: TGTGCCAGCAGCATTCCGGGACAGGGGGCCGGGGAGCTGTTTTTT. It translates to CASSIPGQGAGELFF.

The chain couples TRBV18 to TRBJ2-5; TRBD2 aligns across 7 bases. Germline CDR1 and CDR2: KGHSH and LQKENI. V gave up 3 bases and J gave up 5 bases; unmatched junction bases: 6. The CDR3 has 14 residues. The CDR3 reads CASSPPGGWETQYF. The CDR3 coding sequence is TGTGCCAGCTCACCCCCGGGAGGCTGGGAGACCCAGTACTTC.

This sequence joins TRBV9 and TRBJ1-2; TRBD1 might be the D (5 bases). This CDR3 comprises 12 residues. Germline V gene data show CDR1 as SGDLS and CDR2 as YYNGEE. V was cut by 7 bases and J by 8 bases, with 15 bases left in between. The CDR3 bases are TGTGCCAGCGGGGGGAGGTCGCGCGGCTACACCTTC. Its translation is CASGGRSRGYTF.

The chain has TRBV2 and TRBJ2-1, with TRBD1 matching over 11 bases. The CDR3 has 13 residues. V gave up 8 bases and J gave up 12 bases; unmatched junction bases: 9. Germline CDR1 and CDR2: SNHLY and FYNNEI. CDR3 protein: CASGQGAGLGQFF. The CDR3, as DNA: TGTGCCAGCGGACAGGGGGCTGGGCTCGGGCAGTTCTTC.

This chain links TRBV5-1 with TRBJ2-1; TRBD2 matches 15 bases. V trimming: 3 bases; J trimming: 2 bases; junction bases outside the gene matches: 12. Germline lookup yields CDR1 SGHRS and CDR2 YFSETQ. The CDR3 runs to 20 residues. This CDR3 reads CASSSQLGLAGGPAYNEQFF. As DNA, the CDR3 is TGCGCCAGCAGCTCTCAACTGGGACTAGCGGGAGGACCAGCCTACAATGAGCAGTTCTTC.

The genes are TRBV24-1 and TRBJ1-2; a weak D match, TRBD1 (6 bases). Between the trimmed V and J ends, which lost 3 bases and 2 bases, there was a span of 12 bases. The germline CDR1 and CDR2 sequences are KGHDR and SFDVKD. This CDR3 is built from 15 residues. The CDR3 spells CATSDPGATNYGYTF. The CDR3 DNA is TGTGCCACCAGTGATCCAGGGGCGACCAACTATGGCTACACCTTC.

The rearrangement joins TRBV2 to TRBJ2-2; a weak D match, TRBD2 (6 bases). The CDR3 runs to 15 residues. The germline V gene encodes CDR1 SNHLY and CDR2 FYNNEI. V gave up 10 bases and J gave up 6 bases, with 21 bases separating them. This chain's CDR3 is CATRGDSRWAGELFF. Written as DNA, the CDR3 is TGTGCCACCCGAGGGGACTCCCGTTGGGCCGGGGAGCTGTTTTTT.

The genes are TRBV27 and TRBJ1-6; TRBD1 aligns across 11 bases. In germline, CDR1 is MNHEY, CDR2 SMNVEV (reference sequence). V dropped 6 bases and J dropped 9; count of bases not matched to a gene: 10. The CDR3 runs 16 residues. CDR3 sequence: CASSSLPGQGGSPLHF. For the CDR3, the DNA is TGTGCCAGCAGCTCCCTTCCGGGACAGGGGGGTTCACCCCTCCACTTT.

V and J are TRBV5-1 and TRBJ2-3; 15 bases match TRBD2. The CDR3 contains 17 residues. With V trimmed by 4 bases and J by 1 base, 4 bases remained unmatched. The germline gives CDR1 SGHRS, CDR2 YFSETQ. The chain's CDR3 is CASSRGLAGGGTDTQYF. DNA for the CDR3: TGCGCCAGCAGCCGAGGACTAGCGGGAGGGGGCACAGATACGCAGTATTTT.

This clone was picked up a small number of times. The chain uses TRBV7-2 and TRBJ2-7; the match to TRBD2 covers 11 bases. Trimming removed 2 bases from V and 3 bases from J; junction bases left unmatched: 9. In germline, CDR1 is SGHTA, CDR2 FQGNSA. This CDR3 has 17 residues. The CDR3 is CASSLWGPGLAVYEQYF. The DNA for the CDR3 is TGTGCCAGCAGCTTATGGGGCCCGGGACTAGCGGTCTACGAGCAGTACTTC.

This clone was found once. The CDR3: CASSRAGGNEKLFF. The CDR3 region has the DNA TGTGCCAGTAGTAGGGCAGGGGGAAATGAAAAACTGTTTTTT. The V and J genes are TRBV19 and TRBJ1-4; 7 bases map to TRBD1. V dropped 4 bases and J dropped 5; count of bases not matched to a gene: 4. The germline CDR1 and CDR2 sequences are LNHDA and SQIVND (reference sequence). The CDR3 spans 14 residues. The complete variable domain, with remaining parts taken from reference TRBV19 and TRBJ1-4, reads DGGITQSPKYLFRKEGQNVTLSCEQNLNHDAMYWYRQDPGQGLRLIYYSQIVNDFQKGDIAEGYSVSREKKESFPLTVTSAQKNPTAFYLCASSRAGGNEKLFFGSGTQLSVL.

The CDR3 bases are TGTGCCAGTAGTCTTAGACTAGCTTCCCAAGAGACCCAGTACTTC. This codes for CASSLRLASQETQYF. This rearrangement joins TRBV19 to TRBJ2-5; 7 bases match TRBD2. The CDR3 is 15 residues long. CDR1 is LNHDA and CDR2 is SQIVND in the germline V gene (reference sequence). Trimming at V came to 5 bases and at J to 1 base, leaving 7 bases not matched to a gene.

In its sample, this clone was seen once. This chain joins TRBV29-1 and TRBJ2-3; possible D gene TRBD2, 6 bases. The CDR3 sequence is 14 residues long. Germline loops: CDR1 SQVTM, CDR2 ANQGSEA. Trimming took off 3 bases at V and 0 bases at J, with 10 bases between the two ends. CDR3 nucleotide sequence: TGCAGCGTTGAGCTCGCGGGAAGCACAGATACGCAGTATTTT. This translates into CSVELAGSTDTQYF.

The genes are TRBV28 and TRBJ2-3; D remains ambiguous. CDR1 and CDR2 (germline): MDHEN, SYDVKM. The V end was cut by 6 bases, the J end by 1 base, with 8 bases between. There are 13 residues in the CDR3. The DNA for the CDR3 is TGTGCCAGCAGCCTCCCAGGCACAGATACGCAGTATTTT. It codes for CASSLPGTDTQYF. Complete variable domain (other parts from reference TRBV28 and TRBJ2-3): DVKVTQSSRYLVKRTGEKVFLECVQDMDHENMFWYRQDPGLGLRLIYFSYDVKMKEKGDIPEGYSVSREKKERFSLILESASTNQTSMYLCASSLPGTDTQYFGPGTRLTVL.

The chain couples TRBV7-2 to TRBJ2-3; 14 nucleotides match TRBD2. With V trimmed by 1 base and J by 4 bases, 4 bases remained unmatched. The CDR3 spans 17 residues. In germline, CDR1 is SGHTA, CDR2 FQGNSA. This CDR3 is CASSLGRLAGGADTQYF. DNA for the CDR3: TGTGCCAGCAGCTTAGGTCGACTAGCGGGAGGGGCAGATACGCAGTATTTT.

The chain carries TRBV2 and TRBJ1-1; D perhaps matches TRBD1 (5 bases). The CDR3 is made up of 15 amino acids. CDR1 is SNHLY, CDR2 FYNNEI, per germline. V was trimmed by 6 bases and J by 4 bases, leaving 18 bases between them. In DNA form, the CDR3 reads TGTGCCAGCAGCCCCCGGGCCGCGGGGGGCACTGAAGCTTTCTTT. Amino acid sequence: CASSPRAAGGTEAFF.

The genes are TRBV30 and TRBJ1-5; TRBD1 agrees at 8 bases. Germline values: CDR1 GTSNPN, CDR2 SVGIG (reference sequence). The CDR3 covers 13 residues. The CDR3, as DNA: TGTGCTACGCGACAGGGGAGCAATCAGCCCCAGCATTTT. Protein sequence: CATRQGSNQPQHF. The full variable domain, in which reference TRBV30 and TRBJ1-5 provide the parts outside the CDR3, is SQTIHQWPATLVQPVGSPLSLECTVEGTSNPNLYWYRQAAGRGLQLLFYSVGIGQISSEVPQNLSASRPQDRQFILSSKKLLLSDSGFYLCATRQGSNQPQHFGDGTRLSIL.

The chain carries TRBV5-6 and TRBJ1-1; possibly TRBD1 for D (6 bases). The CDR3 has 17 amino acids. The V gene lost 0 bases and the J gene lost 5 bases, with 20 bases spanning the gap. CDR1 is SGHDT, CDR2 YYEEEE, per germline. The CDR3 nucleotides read TGTGCCAGCAGCTTGGCCCCCCGACAGGTCCTGGGAACTGAAGCTTTCTTT. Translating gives CASSLAPRQVLGTEAFF.